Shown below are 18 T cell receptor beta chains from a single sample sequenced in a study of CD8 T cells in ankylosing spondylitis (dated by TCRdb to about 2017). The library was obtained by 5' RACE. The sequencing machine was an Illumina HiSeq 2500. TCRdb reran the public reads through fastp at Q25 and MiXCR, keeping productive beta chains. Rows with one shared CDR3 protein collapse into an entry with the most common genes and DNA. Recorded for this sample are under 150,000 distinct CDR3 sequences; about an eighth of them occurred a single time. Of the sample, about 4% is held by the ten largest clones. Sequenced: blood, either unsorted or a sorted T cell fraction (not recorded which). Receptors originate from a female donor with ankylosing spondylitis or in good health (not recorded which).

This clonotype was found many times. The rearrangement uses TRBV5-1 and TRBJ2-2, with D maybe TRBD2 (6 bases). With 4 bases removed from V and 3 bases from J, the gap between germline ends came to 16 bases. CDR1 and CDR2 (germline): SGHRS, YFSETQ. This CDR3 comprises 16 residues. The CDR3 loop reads CASSPQGWGDTGELFF. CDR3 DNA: TGCGCCAGCAGCCCCCAAGGGTGGGGGGACACCGGGGAGCTGTTTTTT.

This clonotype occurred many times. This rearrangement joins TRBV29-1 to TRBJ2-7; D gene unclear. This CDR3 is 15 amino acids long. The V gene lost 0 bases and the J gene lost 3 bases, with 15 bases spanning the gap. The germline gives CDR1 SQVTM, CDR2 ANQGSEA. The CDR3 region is CSVEDLRSESYEQYF. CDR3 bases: TGCAGCGTTGAAGATCTTCGGTCGGAGAGCTACGAGCAGTACTTC.

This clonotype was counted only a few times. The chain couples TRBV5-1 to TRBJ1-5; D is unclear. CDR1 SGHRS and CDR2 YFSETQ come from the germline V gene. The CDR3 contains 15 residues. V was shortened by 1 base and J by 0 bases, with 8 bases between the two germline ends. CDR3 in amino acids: CASSLSGDSNQPQHF. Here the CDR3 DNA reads TGCGCCAGCAGCTTGTCCGGAGATAGCAATCAGCCCCAGCATTTT.

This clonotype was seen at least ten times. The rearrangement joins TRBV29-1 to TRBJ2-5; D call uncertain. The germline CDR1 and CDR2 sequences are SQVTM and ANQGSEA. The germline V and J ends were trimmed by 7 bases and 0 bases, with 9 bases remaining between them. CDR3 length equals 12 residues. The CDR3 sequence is CSACMYQETQYF. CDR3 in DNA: TGCAGCGCTTGCATGTACCAAGAGACCCAGTACTTC.

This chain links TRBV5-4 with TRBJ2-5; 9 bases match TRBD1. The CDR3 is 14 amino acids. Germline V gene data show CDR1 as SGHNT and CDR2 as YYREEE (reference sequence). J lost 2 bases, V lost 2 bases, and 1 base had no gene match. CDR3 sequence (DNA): TGTGCCAGCAGCTTACAGGGGGCTCAAGAGACCCAGTACTTC. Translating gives CASSLQGAQETQYF.

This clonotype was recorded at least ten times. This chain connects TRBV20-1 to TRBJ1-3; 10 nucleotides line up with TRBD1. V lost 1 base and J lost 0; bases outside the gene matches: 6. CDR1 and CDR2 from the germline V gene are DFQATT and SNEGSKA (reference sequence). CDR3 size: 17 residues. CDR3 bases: TGCAGTGCTAGAGTGACAGGGGGCTATGACTCTGGAAACACCATATATTTT. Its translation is CSARVTGGYDSGNTIYF.

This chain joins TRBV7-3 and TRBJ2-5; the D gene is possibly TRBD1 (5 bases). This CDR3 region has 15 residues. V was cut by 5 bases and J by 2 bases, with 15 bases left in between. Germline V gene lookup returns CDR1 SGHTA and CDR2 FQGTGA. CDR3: CASSQPGFGQETQYF. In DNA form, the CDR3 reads TGTGCCAGCAGCCAGCCAGGGTTTGGACAAGAGACCCAGTACTTC.

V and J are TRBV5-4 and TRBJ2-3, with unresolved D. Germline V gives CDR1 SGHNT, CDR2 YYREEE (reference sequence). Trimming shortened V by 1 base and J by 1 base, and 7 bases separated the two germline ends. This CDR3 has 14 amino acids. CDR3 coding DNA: TGTGCCAGCAGCTTGAACAGCGGCACAGATACGCAGTATTTT. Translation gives CASSLNSGTDTQYF.

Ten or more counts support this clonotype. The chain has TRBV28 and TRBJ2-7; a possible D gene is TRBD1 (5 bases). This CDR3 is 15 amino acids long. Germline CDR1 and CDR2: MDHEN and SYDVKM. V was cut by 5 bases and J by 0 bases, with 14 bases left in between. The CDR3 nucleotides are TGTGCCAGCAGTAAGAGGCGGCAGGGCTCCTACGAGCAGTACTTC. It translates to CASSKRRQGSYEQYF.

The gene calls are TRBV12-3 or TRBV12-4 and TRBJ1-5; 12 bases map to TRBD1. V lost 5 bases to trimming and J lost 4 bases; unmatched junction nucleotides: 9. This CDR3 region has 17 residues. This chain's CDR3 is CASSKPGQGARNQPQHF. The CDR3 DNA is TGTGCCAGCAGTAAGCCGGGACAGGGGGCGAGGAATCAGCCCCAGCATTTT.

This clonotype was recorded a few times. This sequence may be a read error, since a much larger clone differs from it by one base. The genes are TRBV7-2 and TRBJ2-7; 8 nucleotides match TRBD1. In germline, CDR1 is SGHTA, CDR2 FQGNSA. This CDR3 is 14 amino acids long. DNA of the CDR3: TGTGCCAGCAGCTTACAGGGGGCGCTTTACGAGCAGTGCTTC. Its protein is CASSLQGALYEQCF.

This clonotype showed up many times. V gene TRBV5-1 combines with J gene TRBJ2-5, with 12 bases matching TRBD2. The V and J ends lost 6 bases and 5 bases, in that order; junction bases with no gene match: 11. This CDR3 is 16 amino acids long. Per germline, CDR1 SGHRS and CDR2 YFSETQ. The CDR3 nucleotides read TGCGCCAGCAACCCTTTGACTAGCGGGAGCAAGGAGACCCAGTACTTC. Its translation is CASNPLTSGSKETQYF.

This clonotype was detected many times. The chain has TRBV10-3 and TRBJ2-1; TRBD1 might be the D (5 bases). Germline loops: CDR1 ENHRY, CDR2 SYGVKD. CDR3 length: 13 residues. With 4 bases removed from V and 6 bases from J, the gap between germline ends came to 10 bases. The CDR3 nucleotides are TGTGCCATCAGTGGAATGGGGCGCAATGAGCAGTTCTTC. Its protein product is CAISGMGRNEQFF.

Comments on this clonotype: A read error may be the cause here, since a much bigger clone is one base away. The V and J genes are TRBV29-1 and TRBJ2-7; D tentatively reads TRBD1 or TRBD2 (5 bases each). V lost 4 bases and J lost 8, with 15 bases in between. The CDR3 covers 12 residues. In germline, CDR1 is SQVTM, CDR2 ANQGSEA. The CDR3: CSVAGAGYKQYF. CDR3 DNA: TGCAGCGTTGCCGGGGCGGGTTACAAGCAGTACTTC.

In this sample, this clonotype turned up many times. The CDR3 region is CSAREVGNQPQHF. The CDR3 coding sequence is TGCAGTGCTAGAGAGGTAGGCAATCAGCCCCAGCATTTT. V gene TRBV20-1 combines with J gene TRBJ1-5, with D uncertain. Trimming took 0 bases from V and 2 from J, leaving 5 bases between them. The CDR3 extends over 13 amino acids. The germline gives CDR1 DFQATT, CDR2 SNEGSKA (reference sequence).

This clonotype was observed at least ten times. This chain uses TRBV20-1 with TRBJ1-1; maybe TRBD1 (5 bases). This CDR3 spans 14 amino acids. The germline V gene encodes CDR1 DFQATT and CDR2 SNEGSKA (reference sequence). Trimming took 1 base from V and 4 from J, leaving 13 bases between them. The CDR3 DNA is TGCAGTGCTAGAGGGACAACACGGGGCACTGAAGCTTTCTTT. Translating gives CSARGTTRGTEAFF.

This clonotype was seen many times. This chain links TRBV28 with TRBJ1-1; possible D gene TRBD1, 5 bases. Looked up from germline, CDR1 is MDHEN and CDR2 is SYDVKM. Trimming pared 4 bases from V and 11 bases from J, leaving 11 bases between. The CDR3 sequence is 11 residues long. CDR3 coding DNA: TGTGCCAGCAGTTCCACAGGCTGGGCTTTCTTT. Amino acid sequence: CASSSTGWAFF.

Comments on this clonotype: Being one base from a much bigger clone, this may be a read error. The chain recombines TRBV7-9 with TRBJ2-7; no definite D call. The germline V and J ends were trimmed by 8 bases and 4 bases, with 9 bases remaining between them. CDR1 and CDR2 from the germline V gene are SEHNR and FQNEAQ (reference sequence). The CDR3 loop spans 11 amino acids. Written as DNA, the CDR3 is TGTGCCAGCGGCCCTGTATACGAGCAGTACTTC. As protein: CASGPVYEQYF.